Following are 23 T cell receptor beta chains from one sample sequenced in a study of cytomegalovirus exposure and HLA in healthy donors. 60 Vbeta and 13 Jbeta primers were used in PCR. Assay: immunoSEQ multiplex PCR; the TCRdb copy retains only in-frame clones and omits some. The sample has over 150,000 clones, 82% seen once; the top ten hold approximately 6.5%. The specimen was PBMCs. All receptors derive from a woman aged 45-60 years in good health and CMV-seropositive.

CDR3 in amino acids: CASRAGTTSNQPQHF. CDR3 DNA: TGTGCCAGCAGGGCCGGGACAACTAGCAATCAGCCCCAGCATTTT. The V call is TRBV2, the J call TRBJ1-5; perhaps TRBD1 as D (6 bases). The germline V and J ends were trimmed by 6 bases and 0 bases, with 12 bases remaining between them. The CDR3 contains 15 residues. Per germline, CDR1 SNHLY and CDR2 FYNNEI.

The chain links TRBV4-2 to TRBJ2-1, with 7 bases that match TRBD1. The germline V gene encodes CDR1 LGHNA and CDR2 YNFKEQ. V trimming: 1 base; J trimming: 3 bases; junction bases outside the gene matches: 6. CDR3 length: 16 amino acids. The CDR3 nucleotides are TGTGCCAGCAGCCAAGTAGGGGGCAGCAGCTACAATGAGCAGTTCTTC. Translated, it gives CASSQVGGSSYNEQFF.

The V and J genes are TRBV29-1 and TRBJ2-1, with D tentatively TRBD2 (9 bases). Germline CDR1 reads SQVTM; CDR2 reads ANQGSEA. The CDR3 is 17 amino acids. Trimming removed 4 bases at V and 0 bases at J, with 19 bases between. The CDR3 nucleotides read TGCAGCGTTGGGACAGGGAGCGGGGGGAGCTCCTACAATGAGCAGTTCTTC. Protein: CSVGTGSGGSSYNEQFF.

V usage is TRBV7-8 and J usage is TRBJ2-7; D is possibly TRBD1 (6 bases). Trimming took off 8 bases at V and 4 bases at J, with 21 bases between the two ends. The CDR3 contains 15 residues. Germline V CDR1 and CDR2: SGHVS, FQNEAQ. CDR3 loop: CASGRHRVNFYEQYF. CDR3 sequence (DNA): TGTGCCAGCGGAAGGCACAGGGTCAATTTTTACGAGCAGTACTTC.

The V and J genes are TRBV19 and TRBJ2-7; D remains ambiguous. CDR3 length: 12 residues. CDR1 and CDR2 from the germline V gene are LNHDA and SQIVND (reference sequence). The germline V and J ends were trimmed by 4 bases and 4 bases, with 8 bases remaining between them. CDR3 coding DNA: TGTGCCAGTAGTACCCGAGCTTACGAGCAGTACTTC. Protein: CASSTRAYEQYF. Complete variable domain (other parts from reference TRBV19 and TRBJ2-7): DGGITQSPKYLFRKEGQNVTLSCEQNLNHDAMYWYRQDPGQGLRLIYYSQIVNDFQKGDIAEGYSVSREKKESFPLTVTSAQKNPTAFYLCASSTRAYEQYFGPGTRLTVT.

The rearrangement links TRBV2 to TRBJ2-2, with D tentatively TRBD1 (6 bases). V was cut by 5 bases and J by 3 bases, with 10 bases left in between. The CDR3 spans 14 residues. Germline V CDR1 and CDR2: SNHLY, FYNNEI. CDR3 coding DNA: TGTGCCAGCAGTCCCGGGACACACACCGGGGAGCTGTTTTTT. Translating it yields CASSPGTHTGELFF.

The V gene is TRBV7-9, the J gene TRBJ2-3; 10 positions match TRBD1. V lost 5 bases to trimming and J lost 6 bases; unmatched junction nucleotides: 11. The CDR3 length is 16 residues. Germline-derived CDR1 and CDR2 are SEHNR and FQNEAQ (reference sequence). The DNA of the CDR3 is TGTGCCAGCAGCCGAAGCCGGGACAGGGGTACCGATACGCAGTATTTT. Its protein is CASSRSRDRGTDTQYF.

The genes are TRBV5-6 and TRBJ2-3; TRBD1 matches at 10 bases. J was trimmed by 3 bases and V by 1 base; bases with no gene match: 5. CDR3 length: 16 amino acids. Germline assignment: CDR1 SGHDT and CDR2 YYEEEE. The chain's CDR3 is CASSLTRDRGTDTQYF. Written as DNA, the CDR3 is TGTGCCAGCAGCTTGACCCGGGACAGGGGTACAGATACGCAGTATTTT.

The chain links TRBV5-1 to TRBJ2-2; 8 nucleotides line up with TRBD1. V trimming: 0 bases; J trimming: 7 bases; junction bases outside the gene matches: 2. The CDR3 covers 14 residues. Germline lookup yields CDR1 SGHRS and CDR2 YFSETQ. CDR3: CASSLGTGNGELFF. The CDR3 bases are TGCGCCAGCAGCTTGGGGACAGGGAACGGGGAGCTGTTTTTT.

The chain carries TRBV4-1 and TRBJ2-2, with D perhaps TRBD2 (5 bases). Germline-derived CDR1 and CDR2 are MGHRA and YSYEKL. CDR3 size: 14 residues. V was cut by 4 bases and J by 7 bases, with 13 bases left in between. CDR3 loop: CASSRERVHGELFF. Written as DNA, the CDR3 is TGCGCCAGCAGCCGGGAGAGGGTACACGGGGAGCTGTTTTTT.

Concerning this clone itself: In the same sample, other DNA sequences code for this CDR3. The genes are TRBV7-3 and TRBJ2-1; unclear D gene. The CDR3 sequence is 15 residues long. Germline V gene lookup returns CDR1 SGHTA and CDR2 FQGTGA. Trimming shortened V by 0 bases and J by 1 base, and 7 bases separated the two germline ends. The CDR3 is CASSLTGSSYNEQFF. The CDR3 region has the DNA TGTGCCAGCAGCTTAACTGGCTCATCCTACAATGAGCAGTTCTTC.

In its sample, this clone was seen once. The CDR3 DNA reads TGTGCCAGCAGTTCCGGGACTAGCCAATTCTTC. Its translation: CASSSGTSQFF. The chain uses TRBV27 and TRBJ2-1; 9 nucleotides line up with TRBD2. Germline V CDR1 and CDR2: MNHEY, SMNVEV (reference sequence). The ends lost 4 bases at V and 16 bases at J; junction bases unmatched: 5. The CDR3 contains 11 residues.

In nucleotides, the CDR3 is TGTGCCAGCTCACCATTTGTTACTTCAGGAGGGGAGACCCAGTACTTC. Translating it yields CASSPFVTSGGETQYF. The chain uses TRBV18 and TRBJ2-5; the D gene is possibly TRBD2 (6 bases). CDR3 length: 16 amino acids. Germline assignment: CDR1 KGHSH and CDR2 LQKENI. The V end lost 2 bases, the J end lost 5 bases, and 18 bases lay between the germline ends. Together with reference TRBV18 and TRBJ2-5, the CDR3 gives the full variable domain: NAGVMQNPRHLVRRRGQEARLRCSPMKGHSHVYWYRQLPEEGLKFMVYLQKENIIDESGMPKERFSAEFPKEGPSILRIQQVVRGDSAAYFCASSPFVTSGGETQYFGPGTRLLVL.

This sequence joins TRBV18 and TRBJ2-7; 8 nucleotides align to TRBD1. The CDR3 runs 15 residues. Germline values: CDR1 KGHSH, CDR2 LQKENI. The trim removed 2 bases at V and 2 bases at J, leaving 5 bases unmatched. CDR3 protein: CASSPFGTGPYEQYF. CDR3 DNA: TGTGCCAGCTCACCATTCGGGACAGGTCCCTACGAGCAGTACTTC.

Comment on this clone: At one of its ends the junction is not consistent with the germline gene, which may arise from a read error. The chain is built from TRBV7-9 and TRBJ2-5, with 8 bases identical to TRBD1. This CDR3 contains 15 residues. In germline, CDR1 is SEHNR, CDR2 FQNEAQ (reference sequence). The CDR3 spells CSSSLGQGAAETQYF. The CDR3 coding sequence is TGTTCCAGCAGCTTAGGGCAGGGGGCGGCAGAGACCCAGTACTTC.

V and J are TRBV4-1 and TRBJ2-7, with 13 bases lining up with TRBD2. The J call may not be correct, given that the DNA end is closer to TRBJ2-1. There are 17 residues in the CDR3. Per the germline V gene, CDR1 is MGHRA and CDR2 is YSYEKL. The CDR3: CASSQTPGTSGAIEQFF. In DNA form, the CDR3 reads TGCGCCAGCAGCCAAACCCCCGGGACTAGCGGGGCCATTGAGCAGTTCTTC.

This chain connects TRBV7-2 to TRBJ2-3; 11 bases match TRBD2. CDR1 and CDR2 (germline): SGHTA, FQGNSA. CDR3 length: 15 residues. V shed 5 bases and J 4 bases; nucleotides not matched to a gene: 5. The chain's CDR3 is CASSTGLAAPDTQYF. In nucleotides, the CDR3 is TGTGCCAGCAGCACGGGACTAGCGGCCCCAGATACGCAGTATTTT. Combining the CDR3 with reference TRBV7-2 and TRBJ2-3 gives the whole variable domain GAGVSQSPSNKVTEKGKDVELRCDPISGHTALYWYRQSLGQGLEFLIYFQGNSAPDKSGLPSDRFSAERTGGSVSTLTIQRTQQEDSAVYLCASSTGLAAPDTQYFGPGTRLTVL.

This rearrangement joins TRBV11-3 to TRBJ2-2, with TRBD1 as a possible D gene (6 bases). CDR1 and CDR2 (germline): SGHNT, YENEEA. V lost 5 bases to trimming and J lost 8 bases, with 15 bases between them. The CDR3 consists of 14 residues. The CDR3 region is CASSPSKGTGELFF. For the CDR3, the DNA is TGTGCCAGCAGCCCTAGCAAAGGGACAGGGGAGCTGTTTTTT.

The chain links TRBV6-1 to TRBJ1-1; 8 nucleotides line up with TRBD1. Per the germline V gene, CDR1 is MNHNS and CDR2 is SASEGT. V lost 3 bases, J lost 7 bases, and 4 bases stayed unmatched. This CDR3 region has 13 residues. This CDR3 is CASSDRDRYEAFF. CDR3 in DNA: TGTGCCAGCAGTGACCGGGACAGGTATGAAGCTTTCTTT.

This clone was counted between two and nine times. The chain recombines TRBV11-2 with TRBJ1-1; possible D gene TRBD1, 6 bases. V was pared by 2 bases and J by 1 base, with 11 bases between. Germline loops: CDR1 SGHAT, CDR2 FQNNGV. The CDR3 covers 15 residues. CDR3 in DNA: TGTGCCAGCAGCTTAATACAGGGTGAGAACACTGAAGCTTTCTTT. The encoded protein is CASSLIQGENTEAFF.

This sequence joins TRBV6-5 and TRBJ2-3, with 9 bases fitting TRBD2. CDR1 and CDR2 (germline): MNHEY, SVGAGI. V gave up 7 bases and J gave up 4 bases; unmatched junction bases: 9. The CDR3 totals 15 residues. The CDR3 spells CASTSGTSPADTQYF. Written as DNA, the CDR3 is TGTGCCAGCACCTCCGGGACTAGCCCCGCAGATACGCAGTATTTT.

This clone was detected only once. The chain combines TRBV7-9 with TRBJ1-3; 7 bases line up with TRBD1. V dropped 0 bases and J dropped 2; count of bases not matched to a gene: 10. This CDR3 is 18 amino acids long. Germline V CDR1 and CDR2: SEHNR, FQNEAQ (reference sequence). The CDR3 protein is CASSLAPTGQFTGNTIYF. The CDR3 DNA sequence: TGTGCCAGCAGCTTAGCGCCGACGGGACAGTTCACTGGAAACACCATATATTTT.

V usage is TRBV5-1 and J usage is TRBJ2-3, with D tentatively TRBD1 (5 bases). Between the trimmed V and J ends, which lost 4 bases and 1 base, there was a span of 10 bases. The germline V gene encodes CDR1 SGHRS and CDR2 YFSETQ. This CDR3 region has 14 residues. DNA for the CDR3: TGCGCCAGCAGCCCAACGACAGGCACAGATACGCAGTATTTT. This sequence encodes CASSPTTGTDTQYF.